A selection of T cell receptor beta chains follows, all from one sample in a study of response to subunit inactivated influenza vaccine. TCRdb reprocessed the RT-PCR reads with MiXCR, giving one entry per CDR3 protein. The data contain 650,000 to 800,000 distinct CDR3 sequences, roughly 14% of them singletons. The starting material was PBMCs from blood, obtained 14 days before vaccination. The receptors were gathered from a man in his fifties or sixties who received an inactivated influenza vaccine. CDR3s include the opening cysteine and the closing phenylalanine or tryptophan. D genes are given only for firm matches. The size field is filled for only some rows; it gives once, few, many or a size class.

TRBJ1-2,TRBD1,-,TRBV7-8,CASSHIGRQGVYGYTF,TGTGCCAGCAGCCACATAGGCCGACAGGGGGTCTATGGCTACACCTTC
TRBJ2-7,-,-,TRBV7-9,CASRVGNYEQYF,TGTGCCAGCAGAGTCGGGAACTACGAGCAGTACTTC
TRBJ1-2,TRBD1,once,TRBV27,CATLGDSPNGYTF,TGTGCCACTCTAGGGGACAGCCCTAATGGCTACACCTTC
TRBJ1-2,TRBD1,-,TRBV7-2,CASSFATTGGHGYTF,TGTGCCAGCAGCTTCGCTACAACAGGGGGCCATGGCTACACCTTC
TRBJ1-5,-,many,TRBV20-1,CSARKGGALNQPQHF,TGCAGTGCTAGAAAAGGGGGGGCTCTCAATCAGCCCCAGCATTTT
TRBJ2-3,-,few,TRBV10-3,CAISRDGSTDTQYF,TGTGCCATCAGCCGGGACGGTAGCACAGATACGCAGTATTTT
TRBJ1-1,-,many,TRBV12-3/TRBV12-4,CASSFGGLTVTEAFF,TGTGCCAGCAGTTTCGGGGGGCTGACGGTCACTGAAGCTTTCTTT
TRBJ1-1,TRBD1,-,TRBV25-1,CASTGTGGRAFF,TGTGCCAGCACAGGGACAGGTGGACGAGCTTTCTTT
TRBJ2-7,-,few,TRBV6-6,CASSATSYEQYF,TGTGCCAGCAGCGCGACAAGTTACGAGCAGTACTTC
TRBJ2-3,-,-,TRBV7-2,CASSLAMTTAQYF,TGTGCCAGCAGCTTAGCCATGACAACTGCGCAGTATTTT
TRBJ2-2,TRBD2,few,TRBV7-2,CASSLAGSSGGLYTGELFF,TGTGCCAGCAGCTTAGCGGGGTCTAGCGGGGGGCTTTACACCGGGGAGCTGTTTTTT
TRBJ2-7,-,few,TRBV6-2/TRBV6-3,CASRMSGNFPYEQYF,TGTGCCAGCAGAATGTCTGGGAACTTTCCCTACGAGCAGTACTTC
TRBJ1-5,-,-,TRBV19,CASSIEFNQPQHF,TGTGCCAGTAGTATAGAGTTTAATCAGCCCCAGCATTTT
TRBJ2-1,-,-,TRBV11-1,CASSLSHRVDEQFF,TGTGCCAGCAGCTTATCCCACAGGGTCGATGAGCAGTTCTTC
TRBJ2-7,TRBD2,-,TRBV4-2,CASSQGPRLAGSYEQYF,TGTGCCAGCAGCCAAGGACCCAGACTAGCGGGATCCTACGAGCAGTACTTC
TRBJ2-3,TRBD2,few,TRBV19,CASSLAGTRGTQYF,TGTGCCAGTAGTCTAGCGGGGACCCGTGGTACGCAGTATTTT
TRBJ2-2,-,few,TRBV11-2,CASGRGLSSGELFF,TGTGCCAGTGGAAGAGGCTTATCGAGCGGGGAGCTGTTTTTT
TRBJ1-4,-,-,TRBV6-1,CASNLLPGHEEKLFF,TGTGCCAGCAATCTTTTACCGGGACATGAAGAAAAACTGTTTTTT
TRBJ1-1,TRBD1,-,TRBV20-1,CSAAGQGFEAFF,TGCAGTGCTGCTGGACAGGGGTTTGAAGCTTTCTTT
TRBJ1-5,TRBD1,-,TRBV19,CASSQTGVNQPQHF,TGTGCCAGTAGCCAGACAGGGGTCAATCAGCCCCAGCATTTT
TRBJ1-2,-,-,TRBV14,CASSPEVFYGYTF,TGTGCCAGCAGCCCGGAAGTTTTCTATGGCTACACCTTC
TRBJ2-7,TRBD2,-,TRBV29-1,CSVVPGLAMPYEQYF,TGCAGCGTTGTCCCGGGACTAGCGATGCCCTACGAGCAGTACTTC
TRBJ1-1,-,few,TRBV12-3/TRBV12-4,CASSFRHGDPEAFF,TGTGCCAGCAGTTTTCGCCATGGGGATCCTGAAGCTTTCTTT
TRBJ2-3,-,-,TRBV3-1,CASSQDLASTDTQYF,TGTGCCAGCAGCCAAGACCTCGCAAGCACAGATACGCAGTATTTT
TRBJ1-5,TRBD1,-,TRBV5-1,CASSLNPGQGGNQPQHF,TGCGCCAGCAGCTTGAACCCGGGACAGGGTGGCAATCAGCCCCAGCATTTT
TRBJ2-7,-,-,TRBV7-9,CAKMEGPYEQYF,TGTGCCAAGATGGAGGGACCCTACGAGCAGTACTTC
TRBJ2-7,-,-,TRBV11-2,CASSISGGTIEQYF,TGTGCCAGCAGCATTTCAGGAGGCACCATCGAGCAGTACTTC
TRBJ2-2,-,-,TRBV7-8,CASSLVSAWDTGELFF,TGTGCCAGCAGCTTAGTTTCAGCGTGGGACACCGGGGAGCTGTTTTTT
TRBJ2-7,-,-,TRBV14,CASSQEGPAGPYEQYF,TGTGCCAGCAGCCAAGAAGGTCCAGCAGGGCCCTACGAGCAGTACTTC
TRBJ2-2,TRBD2,-,TRBV5-1,CASSLEAGGPSGELFF,TGCGCCAGCAGCTTGGAGGCGGGAGGGCCGAGCGGGGAGCTGTTTTTT
TRBJ2-1,-,-,TRBV19,CASSIAQSSYNEQFF,TGTGCCAGTAGTATAGCCCAGAGCTCCTACAATGAGCAGTTCTTC
TRBJ1-2,TRBD1,few,TRBV10-3,CAISPGTGGARANYGYTF,TGTGCCATCAGTCCCGGGACAGGGGGCGCCAGGGCTAACTATGGCTACACCTTC
TRBJ2-5,-,-,TRBV6-2/TRBV6-3,CASSYSSGRLREQETQYF,TGTGCCAGCAGTTACTCGAGTGGGAGACTCCGGGAGCAAGAGACCCAGTACTTC
TRBJ2-1,-,-,TRBV14,CASKVAGGSYNEQFF,TGTGCCAGCAAAGTGGCGGGCGGCTCCTACAATGAGCAGTTCTTC
TRBJ2-7,-,few,TRBV5-1,CASSPTTRTFLTYEQYF,TGCGCCAGCAGTCCTACGACTAGGACCTTCTTGACCTACGAGCAGTACTTC
TRBJ2-7,-,few,TRBV5-1,CASKDVSYEQYF,TGCGCCAGCAAAGACGTAAGCTACGAGCAGTACTTC
TRBJ2-2,-,few,TRBV9,CASSVDMLNTGELFF,TGTGCCAGCAGCGTAGATATGCTGAACACCGGGGAGCTGTTTTTT
TRBJ1-4,TRBD1,-,TRBV29-1,CSVDRGSNEKLFF,TGCAGCGTGGACAGGGGGTCTAATGAAAAACTGTTTTTT
TRBJ2-3,TRBD1,many,TRBV12-3/TRBV12-4,CASRGQGSDTQYF,TGTGCCAGCAGGGGACAGGGGTCAGATACGCAGTATTTT
TRBJ2-7,-,few,TRBV6-2/TRBV6-3,CASSYSVQTYEQYF,TGTGCCAGCAGTTACTCGGTACAGACCTACGAGCAGTACTTC
TRBJ2-1,TRBD2,few,TRBV6-4,CASSVQGGSEQFF,TGTGCCAGCAGTGTTCAGGGCGGGAGTGAGCAGTTCTTC
TRBJ2-1,-,many,TRBV13,CASSSTIKAGRENEQFF,TGTGCCAGCAGCTCCACTATCAAGGCGGGGAGAGAGAATGAGCAGTTCTTC
TRBJ2-5,-,many,TRBV24-1,CATSDASVQVAETQYF,TGTGCCACCAGTGATGCGTCGGTACAGGTGGCCGAGACCCAGTACTTC
TRBJ2-2,-,many,TRBV24-1,CATSEWTGGELFF,TGTGCCACCAGTGAGTGGACTGGAGGGGAGCTGTTTTTT
TRBJ2-3,-,-,TRBV7-2,CASIRDSGLQGRSDF,TGTGCCAGCATCCGGGATTCCGGGCTCCAGGGTCGGTCGGATTTT
TRBJ1-6,-,many,TRBV20-1,CSARDFGNNSPLHF,TGCAGTGCTAGAGATTTCGGAAATAATTCACCCCTCCACTTT
TRBJ2-7,TRBD2,-,TRBV4-3,CASSPRAGSSYEQYF,TGCGCCAGCAGCCCACGAGCGGGGAGCTCCTACGAGCAGTACTTC
TRBJ2-4,TRBD2,-,TRBV28,CASSLPGGQWLRQYF,TGTGCCAGCAGTTTGCCGGGGGGGCAGTGGCTTAGGCAGTACTTC
TRBJ2-7,TRBD1,few,TRBV5-5,CASSPRGDRGFYEQYF,TGTGCCAGCAGCCCCCGTGGGGACAGGGGTTTTTACGAGCAGTACTTC
TRBJ2-1,TRBD2,-,TRBV7-2,CASSPYLREFNLGEQFF,TGTGCCAGCAGCCCCTATCTGCGGGAGTTTAATTTGGGTGAGCAGTTCTTC
TRBJ2-7,-,-,TRBV9,CASSGREGYSYEQYF,TGTGCCAGCAGCGGACGAGAAGGGTACTCCTACGAGCAGTACTTC
TRBJ2-7,-,once,TRBV6-5,CASSSGSIYEQYF,TGTGCCAGCAGTTCGGGGTCCATCTACGAGCAGTACTTC
TRBJ1-6,-,few,TRBV3-1,CASSQGLENSPLHF,TGTGCCAGCAGCCAGGGGTTGGAGAATTCACCCCTCCACTTT
TRBJ2-3,TRBD2,-,TRBV9,CASSVGGGATDTQYF,TGTGCCAGCAGCGTTGGCGGGGGGGCCACAGATACGCAGTATTTT
TRBJ2-5,TRBD2,few,TRBV7-9,CASSTRLAGVETQYF,TGTGCCAGCAGCACCCGACTAGCGGGAGTCGAGACCCAGTACTTC
TRBJ1-1,-,many,TRBV15,CATSRAKNTEAFF,TGTGCCACCAGCAGAGCCAAGAACACTGAAGCTTTCTTT
TRBJ2-3,-,few,TRBV9,CASSRAEGSTDTQYF,TGTGCCAGCAGCCGCGCCGAAGGAAGCACAGATACGCAGTATTTT